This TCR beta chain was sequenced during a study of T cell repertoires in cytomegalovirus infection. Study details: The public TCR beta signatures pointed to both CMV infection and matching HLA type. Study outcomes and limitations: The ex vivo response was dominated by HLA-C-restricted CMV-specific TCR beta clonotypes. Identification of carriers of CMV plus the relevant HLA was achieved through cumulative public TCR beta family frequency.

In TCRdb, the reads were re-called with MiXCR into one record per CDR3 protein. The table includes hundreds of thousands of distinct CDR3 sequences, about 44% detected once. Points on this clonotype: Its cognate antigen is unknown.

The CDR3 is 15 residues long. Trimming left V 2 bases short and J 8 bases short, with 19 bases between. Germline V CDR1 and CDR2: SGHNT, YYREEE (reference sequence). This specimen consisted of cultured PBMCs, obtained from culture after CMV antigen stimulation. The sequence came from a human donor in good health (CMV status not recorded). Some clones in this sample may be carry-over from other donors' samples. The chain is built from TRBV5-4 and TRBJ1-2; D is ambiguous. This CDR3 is CASSFGPRQMQGYTF. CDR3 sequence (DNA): TGTGCCAGCAGCTTTGGGCCAAGGCAAATGCAGGGCTACACCTTC.